Each of the 11 T cell receptor beta chains below was sequenced from the same sample in a study of blood T cell repertoires in COVID-19 (dated by TCRdb to 2019 to 2021). The library was prepared using the immunoSEQ multiplex PCR assay. The table comes from immuneACCESS by way of TCRdb, which keeps in-frame sequences with V and J called. Part of the clones is missing from these tables; in studies checked, under half for an unresolved V gene and the rest for unknown reasons. The sample profile shows under 250,000 clones; 65% to 85% of them were found once. The ten largest clones add up to approximately 4.4% of the sample. Sequences were obtained from peripheral blood. The receptors stem from a man aged 45 to 65 with active or convalescent COVID-19.

The rearrangement uses TRBV11-2 and TRBJ2-2; a weak D match, TRBD1 (6 bases). Between the trimmed V and J ends, which lost 1 base and 1 base, there was a span of 10 bases. The germline gives CDR1 SGHAT, CDR2 FQNNGV. The length of the CDR3 is 16 residues. The CDR3 nucleotides read TGTGCCAGCAGCTTAGGGATACAGGGGAACACCGGGGAGCTGTTTTTT. Its translation: CASSLGIQGNTGELFF.

The chain is built from TRBV5-1 and TRBJ1-1, with D possibly being TRBD1 (6 bases). The CDR3 sequence is 14 residues long. Per germline, CDR1 SGHRS and CDR2 YFSETQ. Trimming removed 2 bases at V and 1 base at J, with 9 bases between. The CDR3, as DNA: TGCGCCAGCAGCTTTCTACAGGGGAACACTGAAGCTTTCTTT. Protein: CASSFLQGNTEAFF. The variable domain in full, completed from reference TRBV5-1 and TRBJ1-1, reads KAGVTQTPRYLIKTRGQQVTLSCSPISGHRSVSWYQQTPGQGLQFLFEYFSETQRNKGNFPGRFSGRQFSNSRSEMNVSTLELGDSALYLCASSFLQGNTEAFFGQGTRLTVV.

The chain recombines TRBV21-1 with TRBJ2-1; the table's D call TRBD2 went unverified against the DNA. TRBV21-1 corresponds to a pseudogene. This CDR3 contains 11 residues. CDR3 loop: CAREPFLEQFF. DNA for the CDR3: TGTGCCCGAGAACCCTTTCTCGAGCAGTTCTTC.

On this clone itself: Different DNA sequences within this sample yield the same CDR3. This sequence joins TRBV2 and TRBJ2-7; 9 bases agree with TRBD1. This CDR3 region has 14 residues. V lost 8 bases and J lost 3; bases outside the gene matches: 8. Germline CDR1 SNHLY, CDR2 FYNNEI. CDR3 in DNA: TGTGCCAGCTCCCATGACAGGGGGAACTACGAGCAGTACTTC. This gives the protein CASSHDRGNYEQYF.

This clone was seen more than once but under ten times. The CDR3 here is CASSLGTGLNTEAFF. The DNA of the CDR3 is TGCGCCAGCAGCTTGGGAACAGGATTGAACACTGAAGCTTTCTTT. The rearrangement uses TRBV5-1 and TRBJ1-1; D might be TRBD1 (5 bases). From germline, CDR1 is SGHRS and CDR2 YFSETQ. The length of the CDR3 is 15 residues. Trimming removed 0 bases from V and 0 bases from J, with 9 bases in between. The full variable domain, completed using reference TRBV5-1 and TRBJ1-1, is KAGVTQTPRYLIKTRGQQVTLSCSPISGHRSVSWYQQTPGQGLQFLFEYFSETQRNKGNFPGRFSGRQFSNSRSEMNVSTLELGDSALYLCASSLGTGLNTEAFFGQGTRLTVV.

The chain employs TRBV19 and TRBJ1-5, with a weak D call TRBD1 (6 bases). V was clipped by 6 bases and J by 1 base, with 10 bases between them. This CDR3 has 14 amino acids. Germline CDR1 and CDR2: LNHDA and SQIVND (reference sequence). The DNA of the CDR3 is TGTGCCAGTAGGCAGGGACAAAGCAATCAGCCCCAGCATTTT. The encoded protein is CASRQGQSNQPQHF.

The V call is TRBV29-1, the J call TRBJ1-1; tentative D call: TRBD1 (5 bases). This CDR3 comprises 13 residues. V gave up 4 bases and J gave up 0 bases, with 9 bases separating them. The germline gives CDR1 SQVTM, CDR2 ANQGSEA. CDR3 amino acids: CSVGGGMNTEAFF. The CDR3 nucleotides read TGCAGCGTTGGGGGGGGGATGAACACTGAAGCTTTCTTT. Variable domain in full (rest from reference TRBV29-1 and TRBJ1-1): SAVISQKPSRDICQRGTSLTIQCQVDSQVTMMFWYRQQPGQSLTLIATANQGSEATYESGFVIDKFPISRPNLTFSTLTVSNMSPEDSSIYLCSVGGGMNTEAFFGQGTRLTVV.

This CDR3 is CASSLAGGVPDTQYF. In DNA form, the CDR3 reads TGCGCCAGCAGCTTGGCCGGGGGAGTCCCAGATACGCAGTATTTT. The chain joins TRBV5-1 to TRBJ2-3, with D possibly matching TRBD2 (6 bases). CDR1 SGHRS and CDR2 YFSETQ come from the germline V gene. Trimming left V 0 bases short and J 4 bases short, with 12 bases between. The CDR3 is made up of 15 amino acids.

J is TRBJ2-5 and V is TRBV5-1; TRBD1 aligns across 10 bases. This CDR3 has 17 residues. The V and J ends lost 4 bases and 3 bases, in that order; junction bases with no gene match: 12. The germline CDR1 and CDR2 sequences are SGHRS and YFSETQ. The CDR3: CASSLKDRGQIKETQYF. CDR3 in DNA: TGCGCCAGCAGCCTTAAAGACAGGGGGCAGATTAAAGAGACCCAGTACTTC. The complete variable domain, with remaining parts taken from reference TRBV5-1 and TRBJ2-5, reads KAGVTQTPRYLIKTRGQQVTLSCSPISGHRSVSWYQQTPGQGLQFLFEYFSETQRNKGNFPGRFSGRQFSNSRSEMNVSTLELGDSALYLCASSLKDRGQIKETQYFGPGTRLLVL.

V is TRBV30 and J is TRBJ1-2; D perhaps matches TRBD1 (5 bases). The CDR3 sequence is 14 residues long. V lost 1 base, J lost 4 bases, and 13 bases lay in between. Germline assignment: CDR1 GTSNPN and CDR2 SVGIG (reference sequence). The CDR3 sequence: CAWSALTESYGYTF. The CDR3 region has the DNA TGTGCCTGGAGTGCCCTGACAGAGAGCTATGGCTACACCTTC.

This clone was seen a single time. The rearrangement joins TRBV2 to TRBJ2-5; a possible D gene is TRBD2 (6 bases). The V and J ends lost 6 bases and 2 bases respectively, with 13 bases between them. There are 14 residues in the CDR3. Germline CDR1 SNHLY, CDR2 FYNNEI. The CDR3 is CASSQGRGQETQYF. The CDR3 DNA reads as TGTGCCAGCAGCCAAGGGCGGGGACAAGAGACCCAGTACTTC.